What follows are 10 T cell receptor beta chains derived from one specimen sequenced in a study of blood T cells in healthy people across ages (dated by TCRdb to 2014 to 2015). Libraries came from 5' RACE. The instrument given in TCRdb is Illumina HiSeq 2500. A second PCR of about 6 to 11 cycles was performed with a sample-barcoded 5' primer and a J-beta primer mix. The raw public data were reprocessed by TCRdb itself: fastp quality trimming at Q25, MiXCR clonotype calling, in-frame beta chains only. Each CDR3 protein gets just one entry, which takes the most common genes and DNA from the rows behind it. This sample comprises hundreds of thousands of distinct CDR3 sequences, 29% of them detected only once. The ten largest clonotypes hold 15% to 20% of the sample. Sequencing used blood. Receptor source: a woman older than 75 in good health.

This clonotype has ten or more counts. V gene TRBV12-3 or TRBV12-4 combines with J gene TRBJ2-3; the D gene is possibly TRBD2 (5 bases). V was pared by 2 bases and J by 4 bases, with 7 bases between. The CDR3 sequence is 13 residues long. CDR3 in amino acids: CASSLRGSDTQYF. CDR3 nucleotide sequence: TGTGCCAGCAGTTTACGCGGGTCAGATACGCAGTATTTT.

About this clonotype: This could be a read error, since a much larger clone is one nucleotide away. This chain connects TRBV24-1 to TRBJ2-5, with a weak D call TRBD2 (6 bases). CDR1 and CDR2 (germline): KGHDR, SFDVKD. V was shortened by 6 bases and J by 11 bases, with 21 bases between the two germline ends. This CDR3 region has 14 residues. DNA of the CDR3: TGTGCCACCAGTCCCTCGAACGGGGGACCTGAGCAGTACTTC. This sequence encodes CATSPSNGGPEQYF.

This clonotype was observed many times. J is TRBJ2-7 and V is TRBV3-1; the D is unclear. Germline assignment: CDR1 LGHDT and CDR2 YNNKEL (reference sequence). CDR3 length: 14 residues. The ends were cut back, 4 bases at V and 0 bases at J, with 10 bases in the middle. CDR3 nucleotide sequence: TGTGCCAGCAGCCGGACGGCCAGCTCCTACGAGCAGTACTTC. It codes for CASSRTASSYEQYF.

There are many counts of this clonotype. CDR3 in DNA: TGCGCCAGCAGCTGGACTAGCGGGGAGTTGAGCTCCTACGAGCAGTACTTC. It encodes CASSWTSGELSSYEQYF. The chain uses TRBV5-1 and TRBJ2-7, with 12 bases aligning to TRBD2. This CDR3 contains 17 residues. Per germline, CDR1 SGHRS and CDR2 YFSETQ. Trimming at V came to 3 bases and at J to 0 bases, leaving 7 bases not matched to a gene.

Comments on this clonotype: Just one base apart from a much larger clone, this may be a read error. In this CDR3 the conserved last residue, phenylalanine or tryptophan, is missing, so a read error is likely. The chain uses TRBV4-3 and TRBJ1-5, with D uncertain. The CDR3 length is 14 residues. Germline CDR1 and CDR2: LGHNA and YSLEER. The V gene lost 0 bases and the J gene lost 6 bases, with 9 bases spanning the gap. The CDR3 sequence is CASSQERESQPQHL. The CDR3 DNA is TGCGCCAGCAGCCAAGAACGAGAGTCTCAGCCCCAGCATCTT.

The chain carries TRBV25-1 and TRBJ1-4; D not certain. This CDR3 region has 13 residues. Trimming removed 0 bases from V and 10 bases from J, with 9 bases in between. Germline V gives CDR1 MGHDK, CDR2 SYGVNS. CDR3 nucleotides: TGTGCCAGCAGTGAATATAGGGCTCCAAAACTGTTTTTT. Amino acids: CASSEYRAPKLFF.

V is TRBV5-5 and J is TRBJ2-2; 8 bases map to TRBD2. In germline, CDR1 is SGHKS, CDR2 YYEKEE (reference sequence). The CDR3 has 18 amino acids. The junction had 13 bases not matched to a gene; V was cut back by 0 bases and J by 6 bases. CDR3 nucleotides: TGTGCCAGCAGCTTGGTGACACCGGGACTAGTAGATGCCGGGGAGCTGTTTTTT. Encoded protein: CASSLVTPGLVDAGELFF. The complete variable domain, with remaining parts taken from reference TRBV5-5 and TRBJ2-2, reads DAGVTQSPTHLIKTRGQQVTLRCSPISGHKSVSWYQQVLGQGPQFIFQYYEKEERGRGNFPDRFSARQFPNYSSELNVNALLLGDSALYLCASSLVTPGLVDAGELFFGEGSRLTVL.

There are many counts of this clonotype. V gene TRBV7-6 combines with J gene TRBJ2-3; 8 bases match TRBD2. The CDR3 sequence is 17 residues long. Germline-derived CDR1 and CDR2 are SGHVS and FNYEAQ. J gave up 5 bases and V 5 bases, and 15 bases lay outside the gene matches. The CDR3 loop is CASSLQSRSGGRDTQYF. The CDR3 nucleotides read TGTGCCAGCAGCCTCCAGTCGCGGAGCGGGGGTAGAGATACGCAGTATTTT.

This clonotype has just a few counts. DNA of the CDR3: TGTGCCAGCAGCTCACGACTAGCCCCAAGCACAGATACGCAGTATTTT. It encodes CASSSRLAPSTDTQYF. The rearrangement uses TRBV7-2 and TRBJ2-3; 7 nucleotides match TRBD2. The CDR3 has 16 amino acids. V trimming: 4 bases; J trimming: 0 bases; junction bases outside the gene matches: 7. Germline CDR1 and CDR2: SGHTA and FQGNSA.

This clonotype has ten or more counts. This sequence joins TRBV5-1 and TRBJ2-3; D not certain. Trimming removed 0 bases from V and 6 bases from J, with 8 bases in between. Germline V lookup: CDR1 SGHRS, CDR2 YFSETQ. The CDR3 runs 13 residues. This chain's CDR3 is CASSLGDSDTQYF. CDR3 sequence (DNA): TGCGCCAGCAGCTTGGGGGATTCGGATACGCAGTATTTT.